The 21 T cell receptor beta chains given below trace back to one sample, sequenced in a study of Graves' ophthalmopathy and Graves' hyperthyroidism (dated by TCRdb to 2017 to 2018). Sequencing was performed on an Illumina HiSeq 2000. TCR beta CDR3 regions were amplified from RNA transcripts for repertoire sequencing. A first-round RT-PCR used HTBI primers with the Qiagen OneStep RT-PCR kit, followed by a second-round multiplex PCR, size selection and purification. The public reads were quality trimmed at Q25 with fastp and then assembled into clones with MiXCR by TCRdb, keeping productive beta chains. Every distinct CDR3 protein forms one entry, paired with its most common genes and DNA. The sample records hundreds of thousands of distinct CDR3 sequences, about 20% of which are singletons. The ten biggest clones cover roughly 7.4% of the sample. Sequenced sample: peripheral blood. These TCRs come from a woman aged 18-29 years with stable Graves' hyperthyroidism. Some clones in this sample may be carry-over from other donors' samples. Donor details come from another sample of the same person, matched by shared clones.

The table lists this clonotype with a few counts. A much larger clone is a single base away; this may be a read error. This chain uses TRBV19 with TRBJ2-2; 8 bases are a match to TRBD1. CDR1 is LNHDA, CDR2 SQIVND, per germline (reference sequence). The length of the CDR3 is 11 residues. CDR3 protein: CASQGAGELCF. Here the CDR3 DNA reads TGTGCCAGTCAGGGGGCCGGGGAGCTGTGTTTT.

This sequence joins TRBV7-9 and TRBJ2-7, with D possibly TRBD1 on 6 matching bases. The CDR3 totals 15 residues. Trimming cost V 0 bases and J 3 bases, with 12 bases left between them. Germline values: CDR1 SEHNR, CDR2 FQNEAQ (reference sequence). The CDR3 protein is CASSLALDRSYEQYF. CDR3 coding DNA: TGTGCCAGCAGCTTAGCGCTCGACAGGAGCTACGAGCAGTACTTC. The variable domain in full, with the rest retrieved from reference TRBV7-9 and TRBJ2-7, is DTGVSQNPRHKITKRGQNVTFRCDPISEHNRLYWYRQTLGQGPEFLTYFQNEAQLEKSRLLSDRFSAERPKGSFSTLEIQRTEQGDSAMYLCASSLALDRSYEQYFGPGTRLTVT.

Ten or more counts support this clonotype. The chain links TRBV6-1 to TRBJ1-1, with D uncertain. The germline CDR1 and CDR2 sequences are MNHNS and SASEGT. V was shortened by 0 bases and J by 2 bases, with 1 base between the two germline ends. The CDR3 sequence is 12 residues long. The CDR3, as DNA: TGTGCCAGCAGTGAAGCTAACACTGAAGCTTTCTTT. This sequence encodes CASSEANTEAFF.

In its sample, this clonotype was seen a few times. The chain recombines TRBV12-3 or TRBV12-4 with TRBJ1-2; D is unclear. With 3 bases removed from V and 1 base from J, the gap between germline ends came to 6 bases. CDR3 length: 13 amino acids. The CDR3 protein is CASSFLSNYGYTF. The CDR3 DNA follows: TGTGCCAGCAGTTTTTTGAGTAACTATGGCTACACCTTC.

The CDR3 loop reads CASSLIQAKTYEQYF. The CDR3 DNA sequence: TGTGCCAGCAGCTTAATTCAGGCGAAAACCTACGAGCAGTACTTC. The V gene is TRBV7-8, the J gene TRBJ2-7; no clear D gene. The germline CDR1 and CDR2 sequences are SGHVS and FQNEAQ. V gave up 2 bases and J gave up 2 bases, with 13 bases separating them. This CDR3 comprises 15 residues.

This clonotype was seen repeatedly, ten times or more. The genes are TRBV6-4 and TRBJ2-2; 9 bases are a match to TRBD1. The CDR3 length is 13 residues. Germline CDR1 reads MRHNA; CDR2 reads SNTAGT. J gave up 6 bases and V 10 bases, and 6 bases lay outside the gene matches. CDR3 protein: CAIAGTGSGELFF. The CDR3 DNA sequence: TGTGCCATAGCAGGGACAGGGTCCGGGGAGCTGTTTTTT.

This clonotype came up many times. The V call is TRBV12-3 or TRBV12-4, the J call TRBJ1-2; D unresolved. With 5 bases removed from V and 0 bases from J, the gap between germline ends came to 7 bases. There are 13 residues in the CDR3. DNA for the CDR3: TGTGCCAGCAGTCCTATCGCTAACTATGGCTACACCTTC. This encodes CASSPIANYGYTF.

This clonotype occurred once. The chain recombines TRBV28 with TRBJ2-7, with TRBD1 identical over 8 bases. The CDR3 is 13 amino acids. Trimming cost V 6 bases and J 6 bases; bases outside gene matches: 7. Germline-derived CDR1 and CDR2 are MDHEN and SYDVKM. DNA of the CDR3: TGTGCCAGCAGCTCCACTGGACAGGGCGAGCAGTACTTC. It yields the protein CASSSTGQGEQYF. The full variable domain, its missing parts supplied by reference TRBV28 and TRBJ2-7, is DVKVTQSSRYLVKRTGEKVFLECVQDMDHENMFWYRQDPGLGLRLIYFSYDVKMKEKGDIPEGYSVSREKKERFSLILESASTNQTSMYLCASSSTGQGEQYFGPGTRLTVT.

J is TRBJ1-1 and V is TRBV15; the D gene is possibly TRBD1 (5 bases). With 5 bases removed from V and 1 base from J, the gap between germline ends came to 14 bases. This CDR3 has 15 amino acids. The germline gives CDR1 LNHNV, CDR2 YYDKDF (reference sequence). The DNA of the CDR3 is TGTGCCACCAGCCCGGGGAGGGGCCAGAACACTGAAGCTTTCTTT. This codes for CATSPGRGQNTEAFF. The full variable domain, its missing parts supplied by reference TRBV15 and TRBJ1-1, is DAMVIQNPRYQVTQFGKPVTLSCSQTLNHNVMYWYQQKSSQAPKLLFHYYDKDFNNEADTPDNFQSRRPNTSFCFLDIRSPGLGDTAMYLCATSPGRGQNTEAFFGQGTRLTVV.

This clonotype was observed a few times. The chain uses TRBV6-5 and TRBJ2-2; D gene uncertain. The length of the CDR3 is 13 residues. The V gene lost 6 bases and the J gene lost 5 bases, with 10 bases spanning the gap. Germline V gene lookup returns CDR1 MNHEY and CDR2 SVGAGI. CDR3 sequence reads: CASSYQETGELFF. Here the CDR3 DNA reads TGTGCCAGCAGCTACCAGGAGACCGGGGAGCTGTTTTTT.

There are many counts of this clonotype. The CDR3 here is CSVVLQDYGYTF. CDR3 nucleotide sequence: TGCAGCGTTGTGTTACAGGACTATGGCTACACCTTC. The chain links TRBV29-1 to TRBJ1-2; perhaps TRBD1 as D (5 bases). The CDR3 contains 12 residues. Germline V gene sequence: CDR1 SQVTM, CDR2 ANQGSEA. The ends were cut back, 4 bases at V and 3 bases at J, with 9 bases in the middle.

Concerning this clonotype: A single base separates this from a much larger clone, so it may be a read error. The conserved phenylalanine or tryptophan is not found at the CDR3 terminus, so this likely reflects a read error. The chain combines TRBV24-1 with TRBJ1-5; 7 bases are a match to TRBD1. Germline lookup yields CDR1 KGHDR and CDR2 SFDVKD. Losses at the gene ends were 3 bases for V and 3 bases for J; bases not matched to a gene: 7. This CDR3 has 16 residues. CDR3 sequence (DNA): TGTGCCACCAGTGATCCGAGGACAGGCAACAATCAGCCCCAGCATTTG. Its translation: CATSDPRTGNNQPQHL.

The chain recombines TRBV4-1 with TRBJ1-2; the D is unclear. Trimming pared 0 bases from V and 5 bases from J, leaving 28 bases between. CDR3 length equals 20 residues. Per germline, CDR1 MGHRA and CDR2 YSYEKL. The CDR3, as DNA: TGCGCCAGCAGCCAAGATTCGGGCCCCCGGCAGGCCGCCATGTGGTATGGCTACACCTTC. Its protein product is CASSQDSGPRQAAMWYGYTF.

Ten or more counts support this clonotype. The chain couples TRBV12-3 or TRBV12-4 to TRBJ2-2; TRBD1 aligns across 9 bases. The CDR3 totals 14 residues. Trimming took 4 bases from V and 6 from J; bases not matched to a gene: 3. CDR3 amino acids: CASSWDRDPGELFF. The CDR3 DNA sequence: TGTGCCAGCAGTTGGGACAGGGATCCCGGGGAGCTGTTTTTT.

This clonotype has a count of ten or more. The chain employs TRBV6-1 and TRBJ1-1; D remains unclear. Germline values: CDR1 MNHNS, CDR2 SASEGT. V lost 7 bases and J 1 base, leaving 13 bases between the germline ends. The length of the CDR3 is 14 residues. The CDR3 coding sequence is TGTGCCAGCACCCAGAATAGGGCGAACACTGAAGCTTTCTTT. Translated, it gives CASTQNRANTEAFF.

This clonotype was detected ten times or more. CDR3 region: CASSPYNDQPQHF. CDR3 coding DNA: TGTGCCAGCAGTCCATACAATGATCAGCCCCAGCATTTT. The chain has TRBV6-5 and TRBJ1-5; no firm D call. The V end was cut by 5 bases, the J end by 5 bases, with 10 bases between. The V gene's germline CDR1 is MNHEY and CDR2 SVGAGI. The CDR3 is 13 residues long.

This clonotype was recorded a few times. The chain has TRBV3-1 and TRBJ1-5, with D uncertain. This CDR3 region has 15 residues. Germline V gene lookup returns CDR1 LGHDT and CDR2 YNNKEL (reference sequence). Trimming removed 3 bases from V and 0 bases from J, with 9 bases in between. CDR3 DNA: TGTGCCAGCAGCCAGACTGTGGATAGCAATCAGCCCCAGCATTTT. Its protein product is CASSQTVDSNQPQHF.

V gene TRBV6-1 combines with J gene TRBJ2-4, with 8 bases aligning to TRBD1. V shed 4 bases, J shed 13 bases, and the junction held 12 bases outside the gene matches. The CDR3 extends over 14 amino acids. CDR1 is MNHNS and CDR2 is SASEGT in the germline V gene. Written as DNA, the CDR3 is TGTGCCAGCAGTGGGTACGACAGGGGACGACACCAGTACTTC. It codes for CASSGYDRGRHQYF.

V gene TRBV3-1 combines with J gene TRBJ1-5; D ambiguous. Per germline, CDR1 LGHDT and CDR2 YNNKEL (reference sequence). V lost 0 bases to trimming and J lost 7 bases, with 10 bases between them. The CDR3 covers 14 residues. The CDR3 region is CASSQEVGGQPQHF. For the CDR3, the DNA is TGTGCCAGCAGCCAAGAGGTGGGTGGGCAGCCCCAGCATTTT.

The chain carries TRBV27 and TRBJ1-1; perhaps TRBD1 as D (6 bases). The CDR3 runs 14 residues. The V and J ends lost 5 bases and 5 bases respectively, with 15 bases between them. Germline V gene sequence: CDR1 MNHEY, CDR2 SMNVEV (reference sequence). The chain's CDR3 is CASSIAGVGTEAFF. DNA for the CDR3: TGTGCCAGCAGTATTGCAGGGGTAGGGACTGAAGCTTTCTTT.

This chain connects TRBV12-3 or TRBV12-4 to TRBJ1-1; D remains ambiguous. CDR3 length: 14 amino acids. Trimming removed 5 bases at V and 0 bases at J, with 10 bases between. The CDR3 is CASSTGLLNTEAFF. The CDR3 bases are TGTGCCAGCAGTACCGGACTGCTGAACACTGAAGCTTTCTTT.